The 3 T cell receptor beta chains in this list originate from one sample, sequenced in a study of OX40 agonist ivuxolimab in advanced cancers. Only in-frame clones appear in the TCRdb table, and some are missing; sequencing was by immunoSEQ multiplex PCR. This table holds tens of thousands of clones, 81% found once. The sample was CD4+ or CD8+ T cells sorted from blood, taken in a trial of the OX40 agonist ivuxolimab. The receptor set was obtained from an adult with an advanced solid tumor such as melanoma, head and neck, liver or kidney cancer.

This rearrangement joins TRBV30 to TRBJ2-3; D is unclear. Per germline, CDR1 GTSNPN and CDR2 SVGIG (reference sequence). The CDR3 is made up of 14 amino acids. V was cut by 0 bases and J by 4 bases, with 11 bases left in between. In DNA form, the CDR3 reads TGTGCCTGGAGTGTATCGGGCCGTGCAGATACGCAGTATTTT. It is translated as CAWSVSGRADTQYF.

The gene calls are TRBV27 and TRBJ1-4; 7 nucleotides align to TRBD1. The germline CDR1 and CDR2 sequences are MNHEY and SMNVEV (reference sequence). CDR3 size: 19 residues. V shed 6 bases and J 0 bases; nucleotides not matched to a gene: 16. The DNA of the CDR3 is TGTGCCAGCAGCAGACTACGGACAGGCACTTATGCAACTAATGAAAAACTGTTTTTT. Its translation: CASSRLRTGTYATNEKLFF. Using reference TRBV27 and TRBJ1-4 for the parts outside the CDR3, the full variable domain is EAQVTQNPRYLITVTGKKLTVTCSQNMNHEYMSWYRQDPGLGLRQIYYSMNVEVTDKGDVPEGYKVSRKEKRNFPLILESPSPNQTSLYFCASSRLRTGTYATNEKLFFGSGTQLSVL.

V gene TRBV6-5 combines with J gene TRBJ2-7; D is unclear. This CDR3 has 13 amino acids. Germline V gene sequence: CDR1 MNHEY, CDR2 SVGAGI. The V gene lost 3 bases and the J gene lost 6 bases, with 12 bases spanning the gap. CDR3 nucleotides: TGTGCCAGCAGTTATTTGGGCAGGAGCGAGCAGTACTTC. Amino acid sequence: CASSYLGRSEQYF.